This T cell receptor (beta chain) appears in the sequencing data of a study of T cell responses to AZD1222 COVID-19 vaccine. General study findings and limits: Distributed over spike, vaccine-associated CD4 TCRs predominated at 160-218 and 743-854. Clonal diversity was possibly underestimated, and the donors were mostly white British, with more females. Spike-specific TCRs gained breadth and depth after people received two AZD1222 doses.

The CDR3 has 17 amino acids. V shed 4 bases, J shed 3 bases, and the junction held 12 bases outside the gene matches. Germline V gene data show CDR1 as SNHLY and CDR2 as FYNNEI. Produced via immunoSEQ multiplex PCR; TCRdb's table is partial and in-frame only. The sample holds 150,000 to 200,000 clones, around 92% seen once. Note on this clone: Its antigen is still unknown.

The sequence was obtained from an adult who received the AZD1222 COVID-19 vaccine. The chain couples TRBV2 to TRBJ1-2; 9 nucleotides agree with TRBD1. This material consisted of peripheral blood, taken 28 days after the second AZD1222 dose. CDR3 sequence (DNA): TGTGCCAGCAGTGGTGGACAGGGGAGGAGGATTTACTATGGCTACACCTTC. It specifies CASSGGQGRRIYYGYTF.